These T cell receptor beta chains were read from a single sample in a study of cytomegalovirus exposure and HLA in healthy donors. Here immunoSEQ multiplex PCR was the method, and the copy in TCRdb shows in-frame clones only, minus some. Its table records some 130,000 clones. Material for sequencing was PBMCs. The receptor source for this set is a man between 18 and 35 years old in good health and CMV-seronegative. Each CDR3 is given with its conserved first and last residue. The D gene is left open where the match is weak.

CDR3 length | J gene | V gene | D gene | CDR3 protein | CDR3 DNA
15 | TRBJ1-2 | TRBV4-3 | - | CASSQDILTGYGYTF | TGCGCCAGCAGCCAAGATATTCTGACAGGCTATGGCTACACCTTC
16 | TRBJ1-5 | TRBV27 | - | CATRGWAGVGNQPQHF | TGTGCCACCAGGGGTTGGGCAGGGGTCGGAAATCAGCCCCAGCATTTT
15 | TRBJ1-1 | TRBV5-1 | - | CASSLRSRGGTEAFF | TGCGCCAGCAGCTTGAGGTCAAGGGGCGGCACTGAAGCTTTCTTT
15 | TRBJ2-1 | TRBV6-4 | - | CASSDSGGGGDEQFF | TGTGCCAGCAGTGACTCTGGGGGGGGCGGAGATGAGCAGTTCTTC
18 | TRBJ1-1 | TRBV19 | TRBD1 | CASSREQGARRRNTEAFF | TGTGCCAGTAGTAGGGAACAGGGGGCGCGACGGAGGAACACTGAAGCTTTCTTT
15 | TRBJ2-1 | TRBV7-3 | TRBD1 | CASSYDRGSYNEQFF | TGTGCCAGCAGCTACGACAGGGGTTCATACAATGAGCAGTTCTTC
16 | TRBJ2-3 | TRBV9 | - | CASSINRVLNTDTQYF | TGTGCCAGCAGCATTAACAGGGTTTTGAACACAGATACGCAGTATTTT
14 | TRBJ2-7 | TRBV28 | TRBD1 | CASSSSPGQGREYF | TGTGCCAGCAGTTCCTCCCCGGGACAGGGGAGGGAGTACTTC
14 | TRBJ1-2 | TRBV6-6 | - | CASSYRGNDHGYTF | TGTGCCAGCAGTTATAGAGGGAATGACCATGGCTACACCTTC
18 | TRBJ1-2 | TRBV10-3 | TRBD1 | CAISERETGTRLDYGYTF | TGTGCCATCAGTGAGAGGGAGACAGGGACTCGACTGGACTATGGCTACACCTTC
15 | TRBJ2-5 | TRBV19 | TRBD1 | CASRDGQGARETQYF | TGTGCCAGTAGGGACGGACAGGGGGCTCGGGAGACCCAGTACTTC
16 | TRBJ2-5 | TRBV7-2 | TRBD2 | CASSPPGLLGQETQYF | TGTGCCAGCAGCCCGCCGGGACTACTTGGTCAAGAGACCCAGTACTTC
14 | TRBJ2-5 | TRBV30 | TRBD1 | CAWSGDRSQETQYF | TGTGCCTGGAGCGGGGACAGATCCCAAGAGACCCAGTACTTC
13 | TRBJ2-3 | TRBV11-2 | - | CASSWQQGDTQYF | TGTGCCAGCAGTTGGCAACAGGGAGATACGCAGTATTTT
14 | TRBJ2-7 | TRBV28 | - | CASSFGMETYEQYF | TGTGCCAGCAGTTTTGGTATGGAGACCTACGAGCAGTACTTC
14 | TRBJ1-3 | TRBV27 | - | CASSSQGVGNTIYF | TGTGCCAGCAGTTCACAAGGGGTTGGAAACACCATATATTTT
13 | TRBJ2-6 | TRBV6-1 | - | CASIPPGDRVLTF | TGTGCCAGCATCCCCCCCGGGGATCGGGTCCTGACTTTC
15 | TRBJ2-3 | TRBV9 | TRBD1 | CASSLQGDGADTQYF | TGTGCCAGCAGCTTACAGGGGGATGGCGCAGATACGCAGTATTTT
16 | TRBJ2-7 | TRBV19 | - | CASSIGGTGFSYEQYF | TGTGCCAGTAGTATAGGTGGAACGGGGTTCTCCTACGAGCAGTACTTC
16 | TRBJ2-1 | TRBV10-1 | TRBD2 | CASRWGLAELGDEQFF | TGCGCCAGCCGTTGGGGACTAGCGGAATTGGGGGATGAGCAGTTCTTC
15 | TRBJ1-6 | TRBV5-4 | TRBD1 | CASSLPTGENSPLHF | TGTGCCAGCAGCTTGCCTACAGGGGAGAATTCACCCCTCCACTTT
12 | TRBJ2-1 | TRBV5-6 | - | CASSRTGNEQFF | TGTGCCAGCAGCAGAACAGGGAATGAGCAGTTCTTC
15 | TRBJ1-1 | TRBV7-9 | - | CASSPPGGINTEAFF | TGTGCCAGCAGCCCCCCGGGGGGAATTAACACTGAAGCTTTCTTT
17 | TRBJ1-3 | TRBV5-5 | TRBD1 | CASTRDRSLSSGNTIYF | TGTGCCAGCACCCGGGACAGGTCCTTGAGCTCTGGAAACACCATATATTTT
12 | TRBJ2-7 | TRBV29-1 | - | CSVEVHSYEQYF | TGCAGCGTTGAAGTCCATTCCTACGAGCAGTACTTC
16 | TRBJ2-7 | TRBV2 | - | CASRPVKTIPSYEQYF | TGTGCCAGCAGGCCCGTTAAGACAATACCCTCCTACGAGCAGTACTTC
14 | TRBJ2-5 | TRBV4-1 | - | CASSKHRDQETQYF | TGCGCCAGCAGCAAACACAGAGATCAAGAGACCCAGTACTTC
15 | TRBJ2-6 | TRBV19 | - | CASSPTVTGANVLTF | TGTGCCAGTAGCCCTACCGTAACTGGGGCCAACGTCCTGACTTTC
15 | TRBJ2-7 | TRBV28 | - | CASSLIYQGRYEQYF | TGTGCCAGCAGTTTAATATACCAGGGGCGGTACGAGCAGTACTTC
15 | TRBJ2-3 | TRBV9 | - | CASSVVGGVSDTQYF | TGTGCCAGCAGCGTAGTTGGGGGCGTCTCCGATACGCAGTATTTT
16 | TRBJ2-2 | TRBV6-1 | - | CASSEFGGPNTGELFF | TGTGCCAGCAGTGAATTTGGGGGCCCGAACACCGGGGAGCTGTTTTTT